Shown below are 21 T cell receptor beta chains from a single sample sequenced in a study of technical replicates of blood from a handful of donors. Clones were read by immunoSEQ multiplex PCR, and TCRdb kept only the in-frame ones, dropping some. The sample has some 80,000 clones, around 92% seen once. Sequences were obtained from T cells isolated from PBMCs. These receptors were obtained from a human donor in good health.

This clone was counted only a few times. The CDR3 loop is CASSPDTSNYGYTF. Here the CDR3 DNA reads TGCGCCAGCAGCCCGGACACCTCTAACTATGGCTACACCTTC. The chain couples TRBV5-1 to TRBJ1-2; D is perhaps TRBD1 (5 bases). V was clipped by 4 bases and J by 0 bases, with 10 bases between them. The germline V gene has CDR1 SGHRS and CDR2 YFSETQ. The CDR3 sequence is 14 residues long. Based on the CDR3 plus reference TRBV5-1 and TRBJ1-2, the full variable domain is KAGVTQTPRYLIKTRGQQVTLSCSPISGHRSVSWYQQTPGQGLQFLFEYFSETQRNKGNFPGRFSGRQFSNSRSEMNVSTLELGDSALYLCASSPDTSNYGYTFGSGTRLTVV.

V and J are TRBV9 and TRBJ1-1; a possible D gene is TRBD1 (6 bases). Germline CDR1 SGDLS, CDR2 YYNGEE. The CDR3 is 14 amino acids. V dropped 2 bases and J dropped 1 base, with 9 bases sitting between them. Here the CDR3 DNA reads TGTGCCAGCAGCGTTCGGACAGAGAACACTGAAGCTTTCTTT. Translated: CASSVRTENTEAFF.

DNA for the CDR3: TGTGCCAGCAGCTTAGTACTGGTGAACACCGGGGAGCTGTTTTTT. Translated, it gives CASSLVLVNTGELFF. This chain joins TRBV7-2 and TRBJ2-2; D gene uncertain. The ends were cut back, 1 base at V and 1 base at J, with 7 bases in the middle. The CDR3 runs to 15 residues. Per the germline V gene, CDR1 is SGHTA and CDR2 is FQGNSA.

This chain uses TRBV13 with TRBJ1-2, with D possibly matching TRBD1 (5 bases). CDR3 length: 13 amino acids. Trimming removed 3 bases from V and 0 bases from J, with 5 bases in between. Germline V gene sequence: CDR1 PRHDT, CDR2 FYEKMQ (reference sequence). In nucleotides, the CDR3 is TGTGCCAGCAGCTTGACAGCTAACTATGGCTACACCTTC. This sequence encodes CASSLTANYGYTF.

The chain couples TRBV7-9 to TRBJ2-1; TRBD2 aligns across 12 bases. The germline gives CDR1 SEHNR, CDR2 FQNEAQ (reference sequence). This CDR3 has 18 amino acids. The J segment lost 8 bases and the V segment lost 5 bases, leaving 16 bases of the junction unmatched. CDR3 loop: CASSPQVRLAGVVHEQFF. The CDR3 DNA sequence: TGTGCCAGCAGCCCACAAGTGAGACTAGCGGGAGTGGTCCATGAGCAGTTCTTC.

This chain connects TRBV19 to TRBJ1-2; 7 nucleotides align to TRBD1. Germline lookup yields CDR1 LNHDA and CDR2 SQIVND (reference sequence). The CDR3 extends over 12 amino acids. The CDR3 here is CANLEGAYGYTF. The CDR3 coding sequence is TGTGCTAATCTCGAGGGGGCGTATGGCTACACCTTC.

The chain links TRBV28 to TRBJ2-6, with D perhaps TRBD1 (5 bases). The CDR3 extends over 16 amino acids. V lost 6 bases and J 0 bases, leaving 12 bases between the germline ends. CDR1 and CDR2 from the germline V gene are MDHEN and SYDVKM. CDR3 protein: CASRTASGSGANVLTF. CDR3 DNA: TGTGCCAGCAGGACAGCCTCAGGCTCTGGGGCCAACGTCCTGACTTTC.

The CDR3 DNA follows: TGTGCCATCAGTGACGGGCAGGGAAATCAGCCCCAGCATTTT. Translation: CAISDGQGNQPQHF. The chain is built from TRBV10-3 and TRBJ1-5; perhaps TRBD1 as D (5 bases). Germline V lookup: CDR1 ENHRY, CDR2 SYGVKD. Trimming shortened V by 3 bases and J by 4 bases, and 10 bases separated the two germline ends. The CDR3 sequence is 14 residues long.

The gene calls are TRBV6-1 and TRBJ1-4, with D hard to call. Per the germline V gene, CDR1 is MNHNS and CDR2 is SASEGT. There are 11 residues in the CDR3. V was pared by 7 bases and J by 7 bases, with 7 bases between. CDR3 protein: CASTKFEKLFF. The CDR3 DNA sequence: TGTGCCAGCACCAAATTTGAAAAACTGTTTTTT.

The chain recombines TRBV27 with TRBJ1-1; no reliable D call. V lost 5 bases and J lost 1, with 8 bases in between. Germline V gene lookup returns CDR1 MNHEY and CDR2 SMNVEV (reference sequence). The CDR3 spans 13 residues. As DNA, the CDR3 is TGTGCCAGCAGTAGCCTCAAGAACACTGAAGCTTTCTTT. Translation: CASSSLKNTEAFF.

There are a few counts of this clone. The CDR3 DNA follows: TGTGCCAGCAGCTTAGCCGGGACAGGGTTTTCTGAAGCTTTCTTT. Protein product: CASSLAGTGFSEAFF. This chain uses TRBV7-8 with TRBJ1-1; 9 bases map to TRBD1. Trimming cost V 0 bases and J 6 bases; bases outside gene matches: 5. There are 15 residues in the CDR3. Germline V CDR1 and CDR2: SGHVS, FQNEAQ.

The chain couples TRBV6-1 to TRBJ1-1; TRBD1 matches at 8 bases. J gave up 5 bases and V 2 bases, and 7 bases lay outside the gene matches. From germline, CDR1 is MNHNS and CDR2 SASEGT. This CDR3 has 15 amino acids. CDR3 sequence: CASSEIGQGLTEAFF. The CDR3 nucleotides are TGTGCCAGCAGTGAAATAGGACAGGGTTTAACTGAAGCTTTCTTT.

This clone is a singleton in its sample. The rearrangement uses TRBV29-1 and TRBJ2-7, with 8 bases fitting TRBD1. The ends lost 7 bases at V and 2 bases at J; junction bases unmatched: 4. Germline assignment: CDR1 SQVTM and CDR2 ANQGSEA. This CDR3 has 12 residues. The CDR3 spells CSGGTGPYEQYF. The CDR3 DNA reads as TGCAGCGGGGGGACAGGTCCCTACGAGCAGTACTTC.

The J gene is TRBJ1-5, the V gene TRBV30; no clear D gene. This CDR3 is built from 15 residues. Between the trimmed V and J ends, which lost 0 bases and 3 bases, there was a span of 12 bases. Germline assignment: CDR1 GTSNPN and CDR2 SVGIG (reference sequence). CDR3 loop: CAWSVPRAANQPQHF. The CDR3 nucleotides read TGTGCCTGGAGTGTACCGCGTGCCGCCAATCAGCCCCAGCATTTT.

V is TRBV6-6 and J is TRBJ1-2, with a possible D match to TRBD1 (6 bases). Looked up from germline, CDR1 is MNHNY and CDR2 is SVGAGI (reference sequence). This CDR3 has 13 residues. Trimming removed 6 bases at V and 6 bases at J, with 14 bases between. CDR3 region: CASRSSGEDGYTF. DNA of the CDR3: TGTGCCAGCAGATCCTCAGGGGAAGATGGCTACACCTTC.

The rearrangement links TRBV29-1 to TRBJ1-2; D is uncertain. The CDR3 runs 12 residues. The V gene lost 4 bases and the J gene lost 1 base, with 7 bases spanning the gap. Germline lookup yields CDR1 SQVTM and CDR2 ANQGSEA. The CDR3: CSVVSVNYGYTF. The DNA of the CDR3 is TGCAGCGTTGTATCAGTTAACTATGGCTACACCTTC.

The chain has TRBV4-1 and TRBJ2-5; TRBD1 agrees at 10 bases. From germline, CDR1 is MGHRA and CDR2 YSYEKL. With 3 bases clipped from V and 5 bases from J, the junction kept 9 bases outside the gene matches. CDR3 length: 16 residues. CDR3 in amino acids: CASSQVSTGGSETQYF. The CDR3 nucleotides read TGCGCCAGCAGCCAGGTTTCGACAGGGGGCTCCGAGACCCAGTACTTC.

The chain couples TRBV21-1 to TRBJ1-1. TRBV21-1 is termed a pseudogene. The CDR3 is 14 amino acids. The CDR3 protein is CASSKGGVNTEAFF. In nucleotides, the CDR3 is TGTGCCAGCAGCAAGGGGGGGGTGAACACTGAAGCTTTCTTT.

CDR3 nucleotides: TGTGCCAGCAGCCAGGACAGGGGGCGAGGTGGCTACACCTTC. This translates into CASSQDRGRGGYTF. This chain joins TRBV5-5 and TRBJ1-2, with 11 bases lining up with TRBD1. CDR1 is SGHKS, CDR2 YYEKEE, per germline (reference sequence). This CDR3 region has 14 residues. Trimming cost V 4 bases and J 7 bases; bases outside gene matches: 6.

The J gene is TRBJ2-5, the V gene TRBV28; the match to TRBD2 covers 7 bases. The CDR3 contains 15 residues. V trimming: 3 bases; J trimming: 2 bases; junction bases outside the gene matches: 6. CDR1 is MDHEN and CDR2 is SYDVKM in the germline V gene. This CDR3 reads CASSLILRGQETQYF. The CDR3 coding sequence is TGTGCCAGCAGTTTGATACTGCGGGGGCAAGAGACCCAGTACTTC.

The chain links TRBV25-1 to TRBJ1-1, with D uncertain. V lost 10 bases and J 0 bases, leaving 12 bases between the germline ends. The CDR3 has 13 residues. The V gene's germline CDR1 is MGHDK and CDR2 SYGVNS. CDR3 nucleotide sequence: TGTGCCACCCTCGAGGCACTGAACACTGAAGCTTTCTTT. Its protein product is CATLEALNTEAFF.